These 10 T cell receptor beta chains share one sample of origin, sequenced in a study of shared clonotypes between healthy human individuals. The method was immunoSEQ multiplex PCR; TCRdb's version includes in-frame clones alone and lacks a portion of them. The sample consists of some 2,500,000 clones, 80% to 95% of them appearing once. Input material: naive CD4+ T cells from PBMCs. As for subset: CD45RA+ positively selected. The receptor set was obtained from a man between 18 and 35 years old in good health. Some clones in this sample may be carry-over from other donors' samples.

The chain recombines TRBV28 with TRBJ1-4; 7 bases fit TRBD1. CDR1 and CDR2 (germline): MDHEN, SYDVKM. J was trimmed by 7 bases and V by 4 bases; bases with no gene match: 9. This CDR3 comprises 15 residues. CDR3 amino acids: CASSSSGQHIEKLFF. The CDR3, as DNA: TGTGCCAGCAGTTCCTCGGGACAGCACATTGAAAAACTGTTTTTT.

The chain uses TRBV5-6 and TRBJ1-2; TRBD1 agrees at 9 bases. This CDR3 region has 14 residues. J gave up 4 bases and V 2 bases, and 3 bases lay outside the gene matches. Per the germline V gene, CDR1 is SGHDT and CDR2 is YYEEEE. The DNA of the CDR3 is TGTGCCAGCAGCTTAGGACAGGGGACCTATGGCTACACCTTC. Protein: CASSLGQGTYGYTF.

J is TRBJ2-5 and V is TRBV5-1; D perhaps matches TRBD2 (5 bases). Trimming removed 7 bases at V and 1 base at J, with 17 bases between. From germline, CDR1 is SGHRS and CDR2 YFSETQ. This CDR3 contains 15 residues. The CDR3 protein is CASSLGQRVQETQYF. The CDR3 region has the DNA TGCGCCAGCTCGCTGGGTCAGAGGGTCCAAGAGACCCAGTACTTC.

This chain joins TRBV7-2 and TRBJ2-7; D perhaps matches TRBD1 (6 bases). Trimming removed 0 bases at V and 0 bases at J, with 12 bases between. The CDR3 is 16 amino acids. Germline CDR1 SGHTA, CDR2 FQGNSA. The CDR3 sequence: CASSLAGTLSSYEQYF. The DNA of the CDR3 is TGTGCCAGCAGCTTAGCGGGGACACTCAGCTCCTACGAGCAGTACTTC. The full variable domain, with the rest looked up from reference TRBV7-2 and TRBJ2-7, is GAGVSQSPSNKVTEKGKDVELRCDPISGHTALYWYRQSLGQGLEFLIYFQGNSAPDKSGLPSDRFSAERTGGSVSTLTIQRTQQEDSAVYLCASSLAGTLSSYEQYFGPGTRLTVT.

This sequence joins TRBV2 and TRBJ2-7, with D perhaps assigned TRBD1 or TRBD2 (5 bases each). Germline V gene data show CDR1 as SNHLY and CDR2 as FYNNEI. V shed 4 bases and J shed 0 bases, with 7 bases lying between them. This CDR3 comprises 13 residues. The CDR3 is CASSGDVSYEQYF. The CDR3 nucleotides are TGTGCCAGCAGTGGGGACGTCTCCTACGAGCAGTACTTC.

This clone occurred once. This chain links TRBV2 with TRBJ2-7; TRBD1 agrees at 9 bases. Germline CDR1 is SNHLY and CDR2 is FYNNEI. V shed 4 bases and J 7 bases; nucleotides not matched to a gene: 14. This CDR3 is built from 16 residues. The CDR3 DNA follows: TGTGCCAGCAGTGGGGCCCGGGACAGGGAATCGAGAGAGCAGTACTTC. Translating it yields CASSGARDRESREQYF.

This clone was recorded once. The V gene is TRBV28, the J gene TRBJ2-3; TRBD2 matches 9 bases. The V gene end was trimmed by 5 bases and the J gene end by 6 bases; junction bases not matched to a gene: 9. Germline CDR1 reads MDHEN; CDR2 reads SYDVKM. The CDR3 covers 15 residues. CDR3 residues: CASSPGLALGDTQYF. As DNA, the CDR3 is TGTGCCAGCAGTCCCGGACTAGCGCTTGGCGATACGCAGTATTTT.

On this clone itself: In the same sample, other DNA sequences code for this CDR3. The chain is built from TRBV18 and TRBJ1-1, with TRBD1 as a possible D gene (5 bases). V was trimmed by 3 bases and J by 3 bases, leaving 8 bases between them. The CDR3 covers 13 residues. The germline V gene has CDR1 KGHSH and CDR2 LQKENI. CDR3 bases: TGTGCCAGCTCACCGCAGGGTTACACTGAAGCTTTCTTT. This gives the protein CASSPQGYTEAFF.

This clone appeared once. The chain's CDR3 is CASSPQGPPNSYNEQFF. Here the CDR3 DNA reads TGTGCCAGCAGCCCTCAGGGACCCCCCAACTCCTACAATGAGCAGTTCTTC. The chain has TRBV7-3 and TRBJ2-1, with D perhaps matching TRBD1 or TRBD2 (5 bases each). CDR3 length: 17 residues. V gave up 5 bases and J gave up 0 bases, with 17 bases separating them. Looked up from germline, CDR1 is SGHTA and CDR2 is FQGTGA.

The DNA for the CDR3 is TGTGCCAGCAGCCCCAGGGGGGGCGGAGGCGAGCAGTACTTC. Protein sequence: CASSPRGGGGEQYF. The chain employs TRBV6-5 and TRBJ2-7; either TRBD1 or TRBD2 may supply D (7 bases each). The V and J ends lost 6 bases and 6 bases respectively, with 18 bases between them. The CDR3 sequence is 14 residues long. Germline V gene lookup returns CDR1 MNHEY and CDR2 SVGAGI.